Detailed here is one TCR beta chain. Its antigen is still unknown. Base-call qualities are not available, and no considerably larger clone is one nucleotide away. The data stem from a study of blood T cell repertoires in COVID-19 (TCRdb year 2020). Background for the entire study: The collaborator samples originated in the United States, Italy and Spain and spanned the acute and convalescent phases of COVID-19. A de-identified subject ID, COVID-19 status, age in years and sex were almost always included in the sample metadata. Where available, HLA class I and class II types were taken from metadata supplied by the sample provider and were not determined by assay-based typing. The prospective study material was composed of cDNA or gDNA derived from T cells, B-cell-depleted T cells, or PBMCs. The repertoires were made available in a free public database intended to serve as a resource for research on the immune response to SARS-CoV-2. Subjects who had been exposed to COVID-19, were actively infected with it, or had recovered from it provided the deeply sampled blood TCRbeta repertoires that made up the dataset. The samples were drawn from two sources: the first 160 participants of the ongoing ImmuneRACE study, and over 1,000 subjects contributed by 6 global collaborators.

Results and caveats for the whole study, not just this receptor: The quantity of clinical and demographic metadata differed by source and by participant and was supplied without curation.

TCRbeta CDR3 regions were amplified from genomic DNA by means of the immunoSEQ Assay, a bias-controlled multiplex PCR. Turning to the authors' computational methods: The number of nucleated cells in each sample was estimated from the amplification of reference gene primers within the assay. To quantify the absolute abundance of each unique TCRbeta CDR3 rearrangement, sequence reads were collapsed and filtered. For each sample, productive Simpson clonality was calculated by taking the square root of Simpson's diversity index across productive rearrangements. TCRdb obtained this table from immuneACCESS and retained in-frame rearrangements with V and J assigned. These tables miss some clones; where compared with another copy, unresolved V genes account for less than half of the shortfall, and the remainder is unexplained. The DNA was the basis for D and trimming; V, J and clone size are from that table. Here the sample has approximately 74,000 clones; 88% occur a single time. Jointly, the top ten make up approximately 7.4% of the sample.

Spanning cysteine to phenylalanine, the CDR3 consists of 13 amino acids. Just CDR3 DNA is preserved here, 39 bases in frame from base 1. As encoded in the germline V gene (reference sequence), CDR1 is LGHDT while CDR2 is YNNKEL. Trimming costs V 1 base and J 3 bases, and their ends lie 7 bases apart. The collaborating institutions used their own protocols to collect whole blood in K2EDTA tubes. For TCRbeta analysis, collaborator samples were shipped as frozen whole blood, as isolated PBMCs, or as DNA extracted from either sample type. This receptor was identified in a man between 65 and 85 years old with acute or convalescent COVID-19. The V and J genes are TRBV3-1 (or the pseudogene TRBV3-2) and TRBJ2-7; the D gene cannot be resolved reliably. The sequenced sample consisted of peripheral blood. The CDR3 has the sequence CASSQVYFYEQYF. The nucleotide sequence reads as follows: TGTGCCAGCAGCCAAGTTTACTTCTACGAGCAGTACTTC.